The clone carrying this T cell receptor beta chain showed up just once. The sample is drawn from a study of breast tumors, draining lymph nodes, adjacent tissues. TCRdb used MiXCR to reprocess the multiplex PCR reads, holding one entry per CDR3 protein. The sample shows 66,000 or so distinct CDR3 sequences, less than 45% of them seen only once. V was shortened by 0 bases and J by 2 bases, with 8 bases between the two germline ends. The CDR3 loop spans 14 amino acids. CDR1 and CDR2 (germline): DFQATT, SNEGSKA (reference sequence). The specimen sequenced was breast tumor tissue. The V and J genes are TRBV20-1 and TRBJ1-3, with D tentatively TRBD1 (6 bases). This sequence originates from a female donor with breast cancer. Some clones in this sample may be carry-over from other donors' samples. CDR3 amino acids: CSARDGGTGNTIYF. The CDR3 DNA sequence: TGCAGTGCTAGAGATGGGGGCACTGGAAACACCATATATTTT.